A selection of T cell receptor beta chains follows, all from one sample in a study of spatial heterogeneity in lung cancer. One entry per CDR3 protein, called by TCRdb with MiXCR from the 5' RACE reads. The sample yields 5,000 to 6,000 distinct CDR3 sequences, under 8.5% seen once. The sequences come from lung tumor tissue, collected at surgery. These receptors originate from a female donor with early-stage non-small cell lung cancer. The CDR3 runs from the conserved cysteine through the conserved F or W. The D gene is left open where the match is weak. Size is stated for part of the rows, as once, few or many counts, or as a class when the clone is expanded.

TRBV6-5	many	TRBJ1-5	-	TGTGCCAGCAGTTACCGACTTGATCAGCCCCAGCATTTT	CASSYRLDQPQHF
TRBV6-6	medium-sized	TRBJ1-1	-	TGTGCCAGCGTCATGAACACTGAAGCTTTCTTT	CASVMNTEAFF
TRBV5-1	few	TRBJ1-1	-	TGCGCCAGCAGCCTTCAATCGAACACTGAAGCTTTCTTT	CASSLQSNTEAFF
TRBV7-2	many	TRBJ2-4	TRBD2	TGTGCCAGCAGCTTACTGGGACTAGCGGACCGAGCCAAAAACATTCAGTACTTC	CASSLLGLADRAKNIQYF
TRBV6-6	many	TRBJ2-1	TRBD2	TGTGCCAGCAGTACCCCGGGACTAGCGGGTGGGGAGCAGTTCTTC	CASSTPGLAGGEQFF
TRBV28	many	TRBJ2-1	TRBD2	TGTGCCAGCAGATGGACCCTGGGGACTAGCGGGATCACCTCCTACAATGAGCAGTTCTTC	CASRWTLGTSGITSYNEQFF
TRBV20-1	many	TRBJ2-7	TRBD2	TGCAGTGCGCCTTGGACTAGCGGGAGCTACGAGCAGTACTTC	CSAPWTSGSYEQYF
TRBV7-3	many	TRBJ2-1	TRBD2	TGTGCCAGCAGCCCCACACCGGGACTAGCGTCGAATGAGCAGTTCTTC	CASSPTPGLASNEQFF
TRBV7-2	many	TRBJ1-1	-	TGTGCCAGCAGCTTATCTAGTGGCACGAACACTGAAGCTTTCTTT	CASSLSSGTNTEAFF
TRBV6-5	many	TRBJ2-7	TRBD1	TGTGCCAGCAGCTTCGACAGGGCTGGGGGAGAGCAGTACTTC	CASSFDRAGGEQYF
TRBV5-1	many	TRBJ2-1	-	TGCGCCAGCAGCTTGGGGGGGACTGCAAACAATGAGCAGTTCTTC	CASSLGGTANNEQFF
TRBV2	medium-sized	TRBJ1-5	TRBD1	TGTGCCAGCCGACAGGGCGATCAGCCCCAGCATTTT	CASRQGDQPQHF
TRBV10-3	medium-sized	TRBJ2-1	TRBD1	TGTGCCATCAGTGGACAGGGGGCCGCCTACAATGAGCAGTTCTTC	CAISGQGAAYNEQFF
TRBV30	many	TRBJ1-1	-	TGTGCCTGGAGTCGGTCCGACGGCACTGAAGCTTTCTTT	CAWSRSDGTEAFF
TRBV5-1	medium-sized	TRBJ1-1	-	TGCGCCAGCAGCTCGACGCCTTGGAGTCCCACTGAAGCTTTCTTT	CASSSTPWSPTEAFF
TRBV5-1	-	TRBJ2-7	-	TGCGCCAGCACCATGACCCCAGGACCTTACGAGCAGTACTTC	CASTMTPGPYEQYF
TRBV2	many	TRBJ1-5	-	TGTGCCAGCAGTGAGTCACCTAATCAGCCCCAGCATTTT	CASSESPNQPQHF
TRBV18	many	TRBJ1-4	-	TGTGCCAGCTCAAGAGGGGACGGACAGAATGAAAAACTGTTTTTT	CASSRGDGQNEKLFF
TRBV5-1	medium-sized	TRBJ1-2	-	TGCGCCAGCAGCTTGGACGACTACTCCTTTATCTACACCTTC	CASSLDDYSFIYTF
TRBV5-1	many	TRBJ1-2	TRBD1	TGCGCCAGCAGATTCGACAGGGACTATGGCTACACCTTC	CASRFDRDYGYTF
TRBV27	-	TRBJ2-1	TRBD2	TGTGCCAGCAGGACTATAGCGGGGGGGATCGGCAATGAGCAGTTCTTC	CASRTIAGGIGNEQFF
TRBV6-5	medium-sized	TRBJ2-2	-	TGTGCCAGCAGTTTTGAGGTCAACACCGGGGAGCTGTTTTTT	CASSFEVNTGELFF
TRBV7-9	medium-sized	TRBJ2-1	TRBD2	TGTGCCAGCAGCAGAGGAGCGGGATGGGGCAATGAGCAGTTCTTC	CASSRGAGWGNEQFF
TRBV9	medium-sized	TRBJ2-3	TRBD2	TGTGCCAGCAGCGGGGGGACTAGCGGTCTCACAGATACGCAGTATTTT	CASSGGTSGLTDTQYF
TRBV28	few	TRBJ2-4	-	TGTGCCAGCAGTTTACTGGGGGGCCTAGCCAAAAACATTCAGTACTTC	CASSLLGGLAKNIQYF
TRBV6-1	many	TRBJ2-7	TRBD1	TGTGCCAGCAGCCGGGACAGCCTTTCTCCCTACGAGCAGTACTTC	CASSRDSLSPYEQYF
TRBV7-6	medium-sized	TRBJ2-4	-	TGTGCCAGCAGCGTTGGGGTTGACTTCGCCAACATTCAGTACTTC	CASSVGVDFANIQYF
TRBV5-1	many	TRBJ1-2	-	TGCGCCAGCAGCTTGTCTGGGGCGGACTATGGCTACACCTTC	CASSLSGADYGYTF
TRBV2	-	TRBJ1-5	-	TGTGCCAGCAGTTCGCAAGGGTTGGGTCAGCCCCAGCATTTT	CASSSQGLGQPQHF
TRBV9	many	TRBJ2-5	TRBD1	TGTGCCAGCAGCGTAGGAGGAACAGGGGGCTTGGAGACCCAGTACTTC	CASSVGGTGGLETQYF
TRBV10-1	many	TRBJ1-4	TRBD1	TGCGCCAGCAGTACCGGGACAGGGGACGGCAATGAAAAACTGTTTTTT	CASSTGTGDGNEKLFF
TRBV19	many	TRBJ1-5	TRBD1	TGTGCCAGTAGCCCGACAGGGGTCGCTAATCAGCCCCAGCATTTT	CASSPTGVANQPQHF
TRBV5-1	-	TRBJ2-3	-	TGCGCCAGCAGCTTAGGGGGGGCAGTCAATATCCGCACAGATACGCAGTATTTT	CASSLGGAVNIRTDTQYF
TRBV5-1	medium-sized	TRBJ2-6	-	TGCGCCAGCAGCCGCGGGGCTTCTGGGGCCAACGTCCTGACTTTC	CASSRGASGANVLTF
TRBV27	many	TRBJ1-2	TRBD1	TGTGCCAGCAGTCAACGGACAGGGGGCGGCTATGGCTACACCTTC	CASSQRTGGGYGYTF
TRBV28	many	TRBJ2-1	-	TGTGCCAGCACTGATGGCGGAGCCCTCCGTGAGCAGTTCTTC	CASTDGGALREQFF
TRBV5-1	many	TRBJ1-4	TRBD1	TGCGCCAGCAGCTTAAGACAGGGGGGTGAAAAACTGTTTTTT	CASSLRQGGEKLFF
TRBV12-3/TRBV12-4	medium-sized	TRBJ1-1	-	TGTGCCAGCAGCTCCGGGACCCTAGCTTTCTTT	CASSSGTLAFF
TRBV5-1	many	TRBJ2-1	-	TGCGCCAGCAGCTTTCTGTCAGGAAACAATGAGCAGTTCTTC	CASSFLSGNNEQFF
TRBV5-4	medium-sized	TRBJ2-5	-	TGTGCCAGCAGCTTCCCGGGACCCCAAGAGACCCAGTACTTC	CASSFPGPQETQYF
TRBV5-1	medium-sized	TRBJ2-3	TRBD1	TGCGCCAGCAGCTTAGAGGACAGGGGCACAGATACGCAGTATTTT	CASSLEDRGTDTQYF
TRBV30	-	TRBJ1-2	-	TGTGCCTGGAGTGCAGGGAATTATGGCTATACCTTC	CAWSAGNYGYTF
TRBV12-3/TRBV12-4	many	TRBJ2-1	TRBD1	TGTGCCAGCAGTTTCTGGACAGGGGGCAATGAGCAGTTCTTC	CASSFWTGGNEQFF
TRBV5-1	medium-sized	TRBJ1-1	-	TGCGCCAGCAGCTTGGCGCAGGGATCGAGAAACACTGAAGCTTTCTTT	CASSLAQGSRNTEAFF
TRBV27	many	TRBJ2-3	-	TGTGCCAGCAGTTTACAGGTCCCTAGCACAGATACGCAGTATTTT	CASSLQVPSTDTQYF
TRBV20-1	medium-sized	TRBJ1-6	-	TGCAGTGCTAGGGTGCCAGGAGATAATTCACCCCTCCACTTT	CSARVPGDNSPLHF
TRBV4-2	many	TRBJ2-2	-	TGTGCCAGCAGCGGGCAGGGGGGGGCGGCCGGGGAGCTGTTTTTT	CASSGQGGAAGELFF
TRBV12-3/TRBV12-4	medium-sized	TRBJ2-7	TRBD2	TGTGCCAGCAGCCCGGGACTAGCGGGAGGTGGCGAGCAGTACTTC	CASSPGLAGGGEQYF
TRBV7-2	medium-sized	TRBJ2-2	-	TGTGCCAGCAGTATGGACACCGGGGAGCTGTTTTTT	CASSMDTGELFF
TRBV10-3	medium-sized	TRBJ1-1	-	TGTGCCGTCGGAGGCGGGCCGGGCACTGAAGCTTTCTTT	CAVGGGPGTEAFF
TRBV10-3	many	TRBJ2-5	-	TGTGCCATCGGAGAAGAGACCCAGTACTTC	CAIGEETQYF
TRBV20-1	few	TRBJ2-1	TRBD2	TGCAGTGCTAGAGGGAGCGGGGGGTCGAGCTCCTACAATGAGCAGTTCTTC	CSARGSGGSSSYNEQFF
TRBV6-5	many	TRBJ2-5	-	TGTGCCAGCAGTCGCCACGGACAGTACCAAGAGACCCAGTACTTC	CASSRHGQYQETQYF